The 21 T cell receptor beta chains reported below all come from one sample, sequenced in a study of T cells in Graves' hyperthyroidism and ophthalmopathy. Researchers took RNA transcripts and amplified the TCR beta CDR3 regions from them. The primer set for the first-round RT-PCR of the TCR CDR3 was HTBI. MiXCR was run by TCRdb on the multiplex PCR reads, yielding one entry per CDR3 protein. The sample shows some 600,000 distinct CDR3 sequences, 35% to 55% of them seen only once. Sequences were obtained from peripheral blood or thyroid tissue (not recorded which). Receptors originate from a woman under 30 with Graves' hyperthyroidism.

This clonotype was counted at least ten times. The chain has TRBV15 and TRBJ1-5; no clear D gene. Germline CDR1 LNHNV, CDR2 YYDKDF (reference sequence). The CDR3 is 16 amino acids. Deletions cut 4 bases from V and 6 bases from J, with 19 bases between. The CDR3 sequence is CATSILLQPGVQPQHF. DNA for the CDR3: TGTGCCACCAGCATCCTCCTTCAGCCCGGAGTTCAGCCCCAGCATTTT.

For this clonotype: A read error may explain this, as a much larger clone is one base away. The rearrangement uses TRBV29-1 and TRBJ1-1; a weak D match, TRBD1 (5 bases). V lost 6 bases, J lost 4 bases, and 12 bases lay in between. The CDR3 length is 12 residues. In germline, CDR1 is SQVTM, CDR2 ANQGSEA. The CDR3 region has the DNA TGCAGCGTCAGGAGGGGATGCACTGAAGCTTTCTTT. Its protein is CSVRRGCTEAFF.

This rearrangement joins TRBV25-1 to TRBJ1-2; D not resolved. Trimming took 3 bases from V and 1 from J, leaving 12 bases between them. The CDR3 extends over 15 amino acids. CDR1 is MGHDK, CDR2 SYGVNS, per germline. Written as DNA, the CDR3 is TGTGCCAGCAGTGATCCAATGCGTAATAACTATGGCTACACCTTC. Translated: CASSDPMRNNYGYTF.

The chain carries TRBV7-9 and TRBJ2-2; TRBD1 aligns across 7 bases. The CDR3 totals 17 residues. After removal of 9 bases from V and 0 bases from J, the junction contained 13 bases not matched to a gene. The germline V gene encodes CDR1 SEHNR and CDR2 FQNEAQ (reference sequence). CDR3 DNA sequence: TGTGCCAGTAGTCCGTTGCTCGGACAGGCGAACACCGGGGAGCTGTTTTTT. It is translated as CASSPLLGQANTGELFF.

The table lists this clonotype with a few counts. The junction departs from the called germline gene at one end, perhaps through a read error. The chain employs TRBV24-1 and TRBJ2-5, with 7 positions matching TRBD2. Germline CDR1 KGHDR, CDR2 SFDVKD. The length of the CDR3 is 15 residues. CDR3 nucleotide sequence: TGTGCCAGCAGTAAGCGGGGAGGGAACCAAGAGACCCAGTACTTC. Protein: CASSKRGGNQETQYF.

This clonotype was detected many times. The CDR3 region is CASQVEANTEAFF. Here the CDR3 DNA reads TGTGCCAGTCAGGTGGAGGCGAACACTGAAGCTTTCTTT. The V gene is TRBV2, the J gene TRBJ1-1; D is uncertain. The V and J ends lost 9 bases and 1 base respectively, with 12 bases between them. Per the germline V gene, CDR1 is SNHLY and CDR2 is FYNNEI. The CDR3 has 13 residues.

The V call is TRBV24-1, the J call TRBJ1-1; 7 bases are shared with TRBD1. The CDR3 is 13 residues long. Looked up from germline, CDR1 is KGHDR and CDR2 is SFDVKD. V dropped 3 bases and J dropped 5; count of bases not matched to a gene: 2. CDR3 nucleotide sequence: TGTGCCACCAGTGATGGACAGGTAACTGAAGCTTTCTTT. Translating it yields CATSDGQVTEAFF.

The chain uses TRBV2 and TRBJ2-7; D may be TRBD1 (7 bases). Germline V CDR1 and CDR2: SNHLY, FYNNEI. This CDR3 has 16 residues. The V and J ends lost 3 bases and 2 bases respectively, with 17 bases between them. The CDR3 sequence is CASSDPGAGGTYEQYF. The CDR3 DNA reads TGTGCCAGCAGTGACCCCGGGGCAGGGGGGACCTACGAGCAGTACTTC.

This clonotype was detected many times. The rearrangement uses TRBV15 and TRBJ2-2; no definite D call. Germline values: CDR1 LNHNV, CDR2 YYDKDF (reference sequence). V lost 0 bases and J lost 10, with 12 bases in between. The CDR3 consists of 14 residues. The CDR3 is CATSREGLPKELFF. The CDR3 DNA follows: TGTGCCACCAGCAGAGAGGGTCTACCGAAGGAGCTGTTTTTT.

This clonotype has more than one count but fewer than ten. This sequence joins TRBV20-1 and TRBJ2-7; D may be TRBD1 or TRBD2 (5 bases each). Trimming removed 5 bases from V and 2 bases from J, with 13 bases in between. CDR3 size: 13 residues. The germline CDR1 and CDR2 sequences are DFQATT and SNEGSKA (reference sequence). Written as DNA, the CDR3 is TGCAGTGCTCCCGGGACCCTCGCCTACGAGCAGTACTTC. Protein product: CSAPGTLAYEQYF.

This clonotype came up a few times. V usage is TRBV19 and J usage is TRBJ2-5; D is perhaps TRBD1 (6 bases). From germline, CDR1 is LNHDA and CDR2 SQIVND (reference sequence). This CDR3 spans 18 amino acids. Trimming stripped 4 bases from V and 1 base from J, with 22 bases between. DNA of the CDR3: TGTGCCAGTAGTAAAGGACAGAGAACCTTATCATTCCAAGAGACCCAGTACTTC. Residues: CASSKGQRTLSFQETQYF.

This clonotype showed up many times. The rearrangement uses TRBV7-8 and TRBJ2-2; 7 bases fit TRBD2. Germline V lookup: CDR1 SGHVS, CDR2 FQNEAQ. With 1 base clipped from V and 3 bases from J, the junction kept 2 bases outside the gene matches. CDR3 length equals 15 residues. This chain's CDR3 is CASSLVLADTGELFF. The DNA of the CDR3 is TGTGCCAGCAGCTTAGTGCTAGCGGACACCGGGGAGCTGTTTTTT.

This rearrangement joins TRBV6-1 to TRBJ2-7, with 13 bases lining up with TRBD2. This CDR3 spans 15 amino acids. J lost 9 bases, V lost 6 bases, and 11 bases had no gene match. Germline values: CDR1 MNHNS, CDR2 SASEGT. DNA for the CDR3: TGTGCCAGCAGCGCCCCGACTAGCGGGAGGTTGGGGCAGTACTTC. Translating it yields CASSAPTSGRLGQYF.

This clonotype showed up many times. For the CDR3, the DNA is TGTGCCAGCAGTTTTGCCGGGACAGCGTACGAGCAGTACTTC. Translation gives CASSFAGTAYEQYF. This chain links TRBV7-2 with TRBJ2-7, with TRBD1 matching over 7 bases. The CDR3 has 14 residues. The V gene end was trimmed by 6 bases and the J gene end by 4 bases; junction bases not matched to a gene: 9. Germline CDR1 SGHTA, CDR2 FQGNSA. Looking up the rest from reference TRBV7-2 and TRBJ2-7 gives the full variable domain: GAGVSQSPSNKVTEKGKDVELRCDPISGHTALYWYRQSLGQGLEFLIYFQGNSAPDKSGLPSDRFSAERTGGSVSTLTIQRTQQEDSAVYLCASSFAGTAYEQYFGPGTRLTVT.

The chain employs TRBV24-1 and TRBJ2-2, with 12 positions matching TRBD2. The germline V gene encodes CDR1 KGHDR and CDR2 SFDVKD. The trim removed 4 bases at V and 8 bases at J, leaving 4 bases unmatched. CDR3 length: 15 residues. The CDR3 DNA reads as TGTGCCACCAGTGACCGACTAGCGGGAGAGGGGGAGCTGTTTTTT. It is translated as CATSDRLAGEGELFF.

The chain has TRBV15 and TRBJ2-7; weak D call: TRBD1 (6 bases). The CDR3 runs to 15 residues. The germline V and J ends were trimmed by 3 bases and 2 bases, with 14 bases remaining between them. Per germline, CDR1 LNHNV and CDR2 YYDKDF (reference sequence). The CDR3: CATSSDRSLAYEQYF. The DNA for the CDR3 is TGTGCCACCAGCAGTGACAGGTCCCTCGCCTACGAGCAGTACTTC.

The chain has TRBV15 and TRBJ2-7; 12 nucleotides match TRBD2. The CDR3 runs 17 residues. Germline CDR1 is LNHNV and CDR2 is YYDKDF (reference sequence). Losses at the gene ends were 0 bases for V and 7 bases for J; bases not matched to a gene: 10. The CDR3 protein is CATSRDLLAGGPSEQYF. The CDR3 DNA follows: TGTGCCACCAGCAGAGATCTCCTAGCGGGAGGGCCGAGTGAGCAGTACTTC.

The chain links TRBV7-2 to TRBJ2-6; no reliable D call. CDR1 is SGHTA and CDR2 is FQGNSA in the germline V gene. The V end lost 5 bases, the J end lost 4 bases, and 21 bases lay between the germline ends. The CDR3 is 18 amino acids. CDR3 sequence: CASSPRVLILAGANVLTF. As DNA, the CDR3 is TGTGCCAGCAGCCCCCGGGTCCTCATTTTGGCCGGGGCCAACGTCCTGACTTTC.

This clonotype was counted ten times or more. The rearrangement links TRBV7-2 to TRBJ1-6; 11 bases are a match to TRBD1. Germline V gives CDR1 SGHTA, CDR2 FQGNSA. The V gene end was trimmed by 5 bases and the J gene end by 10 bases; junction bases not matched to a gene: 10. This CDR3 contains 16 residues. The CDR3 is CASSTRTGGLRSPLHF. DNA of the CDR3: TGTGCCAGCAGCACGAGGACAGGGGGCTTGAGGTCACCCCTCCACTTT.

J is TRBJ1-4 and V is TRBV2; possibly TRBD1 for D (5 bases). Per the germline V gene, CDR1 is SNHLY and CDR2 is FYNNEI. The V end was cut by 6 bases, the J end by 5 bases, with 10 bases between. The CDR3 is 13 amino acids. CDR3 amino acids: CASRGRKNEKLFF. In nucleotides, the CDR3 is TGTGCCAGCAGGGGACGGAAGAATGAAAAACTGTTTTTT.

The chain combines TRBV2 with TRBJ1-3, with D possibly TRBD1 on 5 matching bases. This CDR3 has 12 amino acids. CDR1 SNHLY and CDR2 FYNNEI come from the germline V gene. The V and J ends lost 7 bases and 11 bases respectively, with 15 bases between them. The CDR3 loop is CASKRGLHAIYF. Written as DNA, the CDR3 is TGTGCCAGCAAAAGGGGTCTCCACGCCATATATTTT.